The 9 T cell receptor beta chains below all came from one sample that was sequenced in a study of blood T cell repertoires in COVID-19 (dated by TCRdb to the early 2020s). The library relied on the immunoSEQ multiplex PCR assay. TCRdb retrieved this table from immuneACCESS and kept in-frame rearrangements only. Not all clones are present; in checked studies, unresolved V genes account for under half, and no reason is known for the remainder. This sample has tens of thousands of clones in its table, and roughly nine tenths of those were observed once. The leading ten clones occupy more than 4% of the sample. Sequenced sample: peripheral blood. Receptor source: a human donor in a cohort sampled during active COVID-19.

This chain connects TRBV4-3 to TRBJ2-3; 8 positions agree with TRBD2. The V and J ends lost 2 bases and 2 bases, in that order; junction bases with no gene match: 9. Per the germline V gene, CDR1 is LGHNA and CDR2 is YSLEER. This CDR3 comprises 17 residues. CDR3 sequence reads: CASSQSAGRGLTDTQYF. CDR3 sequence (DNA): TGCGCCAGCAGCCAATCAGCCGGGAGGGGCCTCACAGATACGCAGTATTTT.

This chain joins TRBV5-1 and TRBJ2-1; 9 nucleotides match TRBD2. The germline V gene encodes CDR1 SGHRS and CDR2 YFSETQ. Trimming took 0 bases from V and 4 from J; bases not matched to a gene: 8. This CDR3 comprises 17 residues. CDR3 protein: CASSLEGSGSLYNEQFF. The DNA for the CDR3 is TGCGCCAGCAGCTTGGAGGGTAGCGGGAGCCTTTACAATGAGCAGTTCTTC. The whole variable domain, remainder taken from reference TRBV5-1 and TRBJ2-1, is KAGVTQTPRYLIKTRGQQVTLSCSPISGHRSVSWYQQTPGQGLQFLFEYFSETQRNKGNFPGRFSGRQFSNSRSEMNVSTLELGDSALYLCASSLEGSGSLYNEQFFGPGTRLTVL.

V is TRBV7-2 and J is TRBJ2-5; 7 bases match TRBD2. Germline CDR1 SGHTA, CDR2 FQGNSA. This CDR3 region has 16 residues. V shed 1 base, J shed 4 bases, and the junction held 9 bases outside the gene matches. The CDR3 region is CASSLVASGGLETQYF. The CDR3 nucleotides read TGTGCCAGCAGCTTAGTAGCTAGCGGAGGCCTAGAGACCCAGTACTTC.

The chain uses TRBV5-5 and TRBJ2-5, with a weak D call TRBD2 (5 bases). Trimming took 3 bases from V and 5 from J, leaving 8 bases between them. The CDR3 runs to 12 residues. The germline CDR1 and CDR2 sequences are SGHKS and YYEKEE (reference sequence). DNA for the CDR3: TGTGCCAGCAGCTCCCGAGGGGAGACCCAGTACTTC. Its translation is CASSSRGETQYF. The variable domain in full, with the rest retrieved from reference TRBV5-5 and TRBJ2-5, is DAGVTQSPTHLIKTRGQQVTLRCSPISGHKSVSWYQQVLGQGPQFIFQYYEKEERGRGNFPDRFSARQFPNYSSELNVNALLLGDSALYLCASSSRGETQYFGPGTRLLVL.

For the CDR3, the DNA is TGTGCCAGCAGTTTAGGGCTAGCGGGGGTAGCCAAAAACATTCAGTACTTC. Translation gives CASSLGLAGVAKNIQYF. The chain combines TRBV28 with TRBJ2-4; TRBD2 matches 10 bases. There are 17 residues in the CDR3. Looked up from germline, CDR1 is MDHEN and CDR2 is SYDVKM. The V and J ends lost 2 bases and 0 bases, in that order; junction bases with no gene match: 4.

This rearrangement joins TRBV6-5 to TRBJ1-1; 7 positions match TRBD1. Germline V gene data show CDR1 as MNHEY and CDR2 as SVGAGI. CDR3 length: 13 residues. J lost 1 base, V lost 6 bases, and 2 bases had no gene match. Here the CDR3 DNA reads TGTGCCAGCAGGACAGGGCCGAACACTGAAGCTTTCTTT. Protein: CASRTGPNTEAFF.

The chain uses TRBV11-2 and TRBJ2-3, with D perhaps matching TRBD2 (7 bases). Trimming removed 8 bases from V and 1 base from J, with 16 bases in between. Germline CDR1 and CDR2: SGHAT and FQNNGV. This CDR3 spans 15 amino acids. The chain's CDR3 is CASDLGGRGTDTQYF. The CDR3, as DNA: TGTGCCAGCGATCTAGGGGGGAGGGGCACAGATACGCAGTATTTT.

CDR3 nucleotide sequence: TGTGCCAGCAGCGTATCAGCAGGGCCAAACTACGAGCAGTACTTC. Protein sequence: CASSVSAGPNYEQYF. The genes are TRBV9 and TRBJ2-7, with D tentatively TRBD1 (5 bases). The CDR3 contains 15 residues. V gave up 1 base and J gave up 3 bases, with 14 bases separating them. The germline gives CDR1 SGDLS, CDR2 YYNGEE.

The sample holds one count of this clone. CDR3 in amino acids: CASSLSHYNEQFF. CDR3 in DNA: TGTGCCAGCAGTTTATCACACTACAATGAGCAGTTCTTC. The chain carries TRBV12-3 or TRBV12-4 and TRBJ2-1, with unresolved D. V lost 2 bases and J 3 bases, leaving 5 bases between the germline ends. CDR3 length: 13 amino acids.